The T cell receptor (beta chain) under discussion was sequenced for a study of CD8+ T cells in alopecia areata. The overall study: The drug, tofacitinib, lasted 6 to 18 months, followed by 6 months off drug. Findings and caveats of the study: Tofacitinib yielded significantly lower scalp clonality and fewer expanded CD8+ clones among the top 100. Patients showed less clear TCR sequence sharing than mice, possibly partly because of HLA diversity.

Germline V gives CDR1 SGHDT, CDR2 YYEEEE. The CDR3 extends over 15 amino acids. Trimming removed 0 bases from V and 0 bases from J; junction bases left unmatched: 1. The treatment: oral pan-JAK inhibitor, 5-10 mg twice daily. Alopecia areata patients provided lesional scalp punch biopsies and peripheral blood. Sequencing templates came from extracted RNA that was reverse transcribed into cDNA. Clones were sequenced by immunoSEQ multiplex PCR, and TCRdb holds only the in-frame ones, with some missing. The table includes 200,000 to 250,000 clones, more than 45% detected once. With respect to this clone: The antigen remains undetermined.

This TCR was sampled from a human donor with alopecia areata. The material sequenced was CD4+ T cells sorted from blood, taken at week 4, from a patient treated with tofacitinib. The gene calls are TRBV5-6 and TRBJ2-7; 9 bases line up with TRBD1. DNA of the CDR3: TGTGCCAGCAGCTTGGGGGACAGGGTCTCCTACGAGCAGTACTTC. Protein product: CASSLGDRVSYEQYF.